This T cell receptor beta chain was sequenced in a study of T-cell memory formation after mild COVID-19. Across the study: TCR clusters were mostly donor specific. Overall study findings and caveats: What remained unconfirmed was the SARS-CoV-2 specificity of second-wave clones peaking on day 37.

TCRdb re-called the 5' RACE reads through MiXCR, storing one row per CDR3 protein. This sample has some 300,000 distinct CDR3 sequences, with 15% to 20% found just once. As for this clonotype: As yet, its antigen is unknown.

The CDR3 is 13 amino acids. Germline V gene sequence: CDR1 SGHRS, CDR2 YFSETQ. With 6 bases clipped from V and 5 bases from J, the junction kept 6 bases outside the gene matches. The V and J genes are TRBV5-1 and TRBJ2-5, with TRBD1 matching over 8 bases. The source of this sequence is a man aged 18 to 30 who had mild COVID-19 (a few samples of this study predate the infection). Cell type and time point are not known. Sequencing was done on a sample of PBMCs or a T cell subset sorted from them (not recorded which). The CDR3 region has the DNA TGCGCCAGCAACCGGGACAGGTTGGAGACCCAGTACTTC. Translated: CASNRDRLETQYF.